This entry features one T cell receptor beta chain sequence. The table lists this clonotype with a few counts. No antigen is known for it. Qualities for individual bases were not recorded, and no much larger clone is one base off. In the paper's terms, the treatment or condition label means: live attenuated yellow fever vaccine strain. At every blood-draw timepoint, two biological replicates of bulk PBMCs were collected. A standard Ficoll-Paque protocol was used to isolate PBMCs from peripheral blood. RNA was extracted with TriZol from bulk PBMCs, CD4 and CD8 fractions, and dextramer-positive and dextramer-negative fractions. Reading the germline V gene (reference sequence) gives CDR1 SEHNR and CDR2 FQNEAQ. CDR3 length: 11 amino acids, cysteine to phenylalanine. Kept here is only the CDR3 DNA, which spans 33 bases and is read in frame from base 1. V sheds 5 bases and J sheds 8 bases, leaving 10 bases between their ends.

TCR cDNA was made using 5'RACE template switching, a step that added a universal primer site and unique molecular identifiers. cDNA synthesis was primed from both the TCR alpha and TCR beta constant segments. Library amplification involved two PCR steps, and the second step added sample barcodes and sequencing adapters. Sequencing of libraries was done on Illumina HiSeq 2500 (2x100 bp) or NovaSeq (2x150 bp). The study's processing was this. MIGEC was used to demultiplex reads and collapse the reads into UMI consensus sequences, and MiXCR was used for V(D)J alignment. Vaccine-responding clonotypes were identified with edgeR using replicate PBMC samples, with FDR below 0.01 and a log2 fold change above 5 up to day 15 being required. CD4 or CD8 identity was assigned to each bulk clonotype according to whether the clonotype was present at higher abundance in the sequenced CD4 repertoire or the sequenced CD8 repertoire. Starting from the raw public reads, TCRdb applied fastp trimming at Q25, assembled clones with MiXCR and retained in-frame beta chains. CDR3 protein sequences are deduplicated, and each keeps its most common genes and DNA. The V and J calls, along with clone size, are taken from TCRdb and not from the paper's own processing. The sample data list about 630,000 distinct CDR3 sequences, and around 12% of these were observed just once. The top ten hold under 15% of the sample.

The data were obtained in a study of T cells after yellow fever vaccination (dated by TCRdb to 2018 to 2020). Concerning the study at large: Libraries from fractions with low cell numbers were prepared with the SMART-Seq v4 Ultra Low Input RNA kit. To track T-cell clones before and after primary and booster YFV17D yellow fever vaccination, bulk TCR alpha and beta repertoires were sequenced longitudinally. Two healthy male donors made up the cohort, one aged 18 to 29 years and the other aged 30 to 40 years. Blood samples were taken at several timepoints before and after primary and secondary immunization, and bulk PBMC replicates and cell subsets were isolated. Overall study results and their limits: A small share of clonotypes occurred in both CD4 and CD8 compartments, likely arising from convergent recombination. Most clones expanded after primary vaccination were re-detected after the booster (approximately 96% of CD4 and approximately 88% of CD8), suggesting broad memory maintenance. FACS-sorted repertoires could contain abundant contaminating clonotypes from the bulk population, so computational filtering was required. Compared with the primary T-cell response, the secondary T-cell response was faster but weaker, reaching its peak on day 5 rather than on day 15. Only a couple of donors were included in the study, so the extent to which the findings can be generalized is limited.

The V and J genes are TRBV7-9 and TRBJ2-7, with the D call tentatively TRBD1 or TRBD2, each fitting 5 bases. The sequences come from PBMCs, collected on the day of the yellow fever booster vaccination. This receptor was taken from a man aged 25 to 45 who received the YFV17D yellow fever vaccine. CDR3 region: CASSPGTKQYF. The DNA sequence is as follows: TGTGCCAGCAGCCCCGGGACGAAGCAGTACTTC.